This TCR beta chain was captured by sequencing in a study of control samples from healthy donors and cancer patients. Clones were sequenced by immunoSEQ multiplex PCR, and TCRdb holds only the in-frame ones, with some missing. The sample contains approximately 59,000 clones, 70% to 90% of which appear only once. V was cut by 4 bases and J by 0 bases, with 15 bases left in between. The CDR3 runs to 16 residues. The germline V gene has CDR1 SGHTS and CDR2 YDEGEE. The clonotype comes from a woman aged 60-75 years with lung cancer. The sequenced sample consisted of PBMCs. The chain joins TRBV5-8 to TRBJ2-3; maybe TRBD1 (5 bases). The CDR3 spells CASSNGHSSSTDTQYF. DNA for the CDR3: TGTGCCAGCAGCAATGGACATTCATCTAGCACAGATACGCAGTATTTT. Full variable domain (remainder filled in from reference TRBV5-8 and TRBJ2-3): EAGVTQSPTHLIKTRGQQATLRCSPISGHTSVYWYQQALGLGLQFLLWYDEGEERNRGNFPPRFSGRQFPNYSSELNVNALELEDSALYLCASSNGHSSSTDTQYFGPGTRLTVL.